The rows below give T cell receptor beta chains drawn from one sample of a study of response to subunit inactivated influenza vaccine. Each CDR3 protein gets one entry after TCRdb re-called the RT-PCR reads with MiXCR. This sample carries hundreds of thousands of distinct CDR3 sequences, 14% of them seen once, and the ten largest clones take 7.5% to 9%. The sequenced sample was PBMCs from blood, obtained approximately 15 days before vaccination. The source of these receptors is a man aged 50-60 years who received an inactivated influenza vaccine. Each CDR3 is given with its conserved first and last residue. Fields, in order: clone size, V gene, J gene, D gene, CDR3 DNA, CDR3 protein. The D gene is left open where the match is weak. The size of a clone is reported for some rows only, either as once, few or many, or as a class for expanded clones.

size: NA; V: TRBV28; J: TRBJ1-1; D: TRBD1; DNA: TGTGCCAGCAGCCAAGGGACAGGGAGTGCTTTCTTT; CDR3: CASSQGTGSAFF
size: NA; V: TRBV29-1; J: TRBJ1-1; D: TRBD1; DNA: TGCAGCGTTGAGGCAGGGGGCGCGGGCACTGAAGCTTTCTTT; CDR3: CSVEAGGAGTEAFF
size: many; V: TRBV10-3; J: TRBJ1-1; D: NA; DNA: TGTGCCATCAGTGAGTCTAGGGGCACTGAAGCTTTCTTT; CDR3: CAISESRGTEAFF
size: NA; V: TRBV6-4; J: TRBJ2-7; D: TRBD2; DNA: TGTGCCAACCGCCCCGAGCGGCTAGCGGGAAGCGAGCAGTACTTC; CDR3: CANRPERLAGSEQYF
size: few; V: TRBV5-1; J: TRBJ2-7; D: TRBD2; DNA: TGCGCCAGCAGCTTGGAGGGGGGTAGCGGGATCTACGAGCAGTACTTC; CDR3: CASSLEGGSGIYEQYF
size: NA; V: TRBV5-1; J: TRBJ1-1; D: NA; DNA: TGCGCCAGCAGCTTGGGACAGAAAGCTGAAGCTTTCTTT; CDR3: CASSLGQKAEAFF
size: NA; V: TRBV29-1; J: TRBJ2-3; D: NA; DNA: TGCAGCGTCCGATCTGGAGATACGCAGTATTTT; CDR3: CSVRSGDTQYF
size: many; V: TRBV3-1; J: TRBJ1-6; D: NA; DNA: TGTGCCAGCAGCCAAGATATAGGGTCGGTGAATTCACCCCTCCACTTT; CDR3: CASSQDIGSVNSPLHF
size: many; V: TRBV7-2; J: TRBJ2-7; D: NA; DNA: TGTGCCAGCAGCTTCGGGTCGGGGAGAATCTACGAGCAGTACTTC; CDR3: CASSFGSGRIYEQYF
size: few; V: TRBV21-1; J: TRBJ2-5; D: NA; DNA: TGTGCCAGCAAAGTGTCACCGGAGCCAGAGACCCAGTACTTC; CDR3: CASKVSPEPETQYF
size: few; V: TRBV20-1; J: TRBJ2-2; D: NA; DNA: TGCAGTGCTCTCCGGGACACGAACACCGGGGAGCTGTTTTTT; CDR3: CSALRDTNTGELFF
size: once; V: TRBV7-9; J: TRBJ2-5; D: NA; DNA: TGTGCCAGCAGCTTAGGAACGCTCAGGGAGACCCAGTACTTC; CDR3: CASSLGTLRETQYF
size: few; V: TRBV6-2/TRBV6-3; J: TRBJ1-5; D: NA; DNA: TGTGCCAGCAACCTAGAGGGCAGGGCTGGGCAGCCCCAGCATTTT; CDR3: CASNLEGRAGQPQHF
size: many; V: TRBV4-2; J: TRBJ1-3; D: TRBD1; DNA: TGTGCCAGCAGCCGCAGGGGGTCTGGAAACACCATATATTTT; CDR3: CASSRRGSGNTIYF
size: few; V: TRBV15; J: TRBJ2-3; D: TRBD2; DNA: TGTGCCACCGGCGCTAGCGGGAGCACAGATACGCAGTATTTT; CDR3: CATGASGSTDTQYF
size: NA; V: TRBV6-1; J: TRBJ2-1; D: NA; DNA: TGTGCCAGCAGTGAGGCCCGCGGGACTGCTCCGTTCTTC; CDR3: CASSEARGTAPFF
size: few; V: TRBV24-1; J: TRBJ2-1; D: TRBD1; DNA: TGTGCCACCAGTGACCCGGGACAGGGCTCGGGCTCCTACAATGAGCAGTTCTTC; CDR3: CATSDPGQGSGSYNEQFF
size: few; V: TRBV12-3/TRBV12-4; J: TRBJ2-2; D: TRBD2; DNA: TGTGCCAGCAGTTTAGGCGGGAGACTTACCGGGGAGCTGTTTTTT; CDR3: CASSLGGRLTGELFF
size: many; V: TRBV4-3; J: TRBJ2-5; D: TRBD2; DNA: TGCGCCAGCAGCCAAGGGAGCGGGGGGAGAGAGACCCAGTACTTC; CDR3: CASSQGSGGRETQYF
size: few; V: TRBV10-1; J: TRBJ2-7; D: NA; DNA: TGCGCCAGCAGTGGCTCGGGGGCCCACGAGCAGTACTTC; CDR3: CASSGSGAHEQYF
size: many; V: TRBV20-1; J: TRBJ2-1; D: TRBD2; DNA: TGCAGTGCTAAAGATGGGGACTACTCCTACAATGAGCAGTTCTTC; CDR3: CSAKDGDYSYNEQFF
size: NA; V: TRBV4-1; J: TRBJ2-7; D: TRBD1; DNA: TGCGCCAGCAGCCTAGCCCAGGGGGCGGTGGACTACGAGCAGTACTTC; CDR3: CASSLAQGAVDYEQYF
size: many; V: TRBV7-9; J: TRBJ2-1; D: TRBD2; DNA: TGTGCCAGCAGCTTAGGGGGACTAGCGGGACACCAAAATGAGCAGTTCTTC; CDR3: CASSLGGLAGHQNEQFF
size: NA; V: TRBV7-6; J: TRBJ2-5; D: NA; DNA: TGTGCCAGCAGCGGGGGGACAAGCGTACAAGAGACCCAGTACTTC; CDR3: CASSGGTSVQETQYF
size: NA; V: TRBV5-1; J: TRBJ2-7; D: NA; DNA: TGCGCCAGCAGCCCCGGATGGGAGGCCGCAATGGAGCAGTACTTC; CDR3: CASSPGWEAAMEQYF
size: many; V: TRBV20-1; J: TRBJ2-7; D: NA; DNA: TGCAGTGCTAGAGGGTTGGAGGTTTTTGTCGAGCAGTACTTC; CDR3: CSARGLEVFVEQYF
size: NA; V: TRBV15; J: TRBJ2-6; D: NA; DNA: TGTGCCACCAGCAGTCCAGAACTGTCCGTCCTGACTTTC; CDR3: CATSSPELSVLTF
size: NA; V: TRBV6-2/TRBV6-3; J: TRBJ2-1; D: TRBD2; DNA: TGTGCCAGCATGTTCGGACTAGCTGCAAATGAGCAGTTCTTC; CDR3: CASMFGLAANEQFF
size: once; V: TRBV13; J: TRBJ2-5; D: TRBD2; DNA: TGTGCCAGCAGCCTGGTCGGACTAGCGGGAGTCGAGGAGACCCAGTACTTC; CDR3: CASSLVGLAGVEETQYF